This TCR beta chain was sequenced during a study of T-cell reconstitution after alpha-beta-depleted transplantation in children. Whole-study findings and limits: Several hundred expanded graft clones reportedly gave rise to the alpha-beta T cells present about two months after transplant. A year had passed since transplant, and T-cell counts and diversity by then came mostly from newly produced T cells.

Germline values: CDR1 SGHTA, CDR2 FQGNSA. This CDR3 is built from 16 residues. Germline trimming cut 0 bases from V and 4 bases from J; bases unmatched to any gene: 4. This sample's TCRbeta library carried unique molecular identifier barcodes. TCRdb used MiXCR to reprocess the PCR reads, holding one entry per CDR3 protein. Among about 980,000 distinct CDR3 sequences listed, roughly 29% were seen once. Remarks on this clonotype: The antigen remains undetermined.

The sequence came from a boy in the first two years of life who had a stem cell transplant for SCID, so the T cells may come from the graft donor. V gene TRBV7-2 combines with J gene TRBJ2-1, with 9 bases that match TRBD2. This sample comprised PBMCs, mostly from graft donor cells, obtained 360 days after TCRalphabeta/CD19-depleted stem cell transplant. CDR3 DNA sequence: TGTGCCAGCAGCTTAGCGGCTAGCGGGACATACAATGAGCAGTTCTTC. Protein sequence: CASSLAASGTYNEQFF.